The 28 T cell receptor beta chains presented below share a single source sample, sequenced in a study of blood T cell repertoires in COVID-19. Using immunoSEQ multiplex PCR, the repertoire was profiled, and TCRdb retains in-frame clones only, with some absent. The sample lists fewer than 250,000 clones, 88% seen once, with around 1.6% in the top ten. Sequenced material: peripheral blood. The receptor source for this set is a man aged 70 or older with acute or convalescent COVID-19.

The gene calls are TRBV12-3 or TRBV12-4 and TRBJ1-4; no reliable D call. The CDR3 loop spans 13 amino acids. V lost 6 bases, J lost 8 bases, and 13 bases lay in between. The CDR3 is CASRQSPREKLFF. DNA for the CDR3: TGTGCCAGCAGGCAGAGCCCTAGGGAAAAACTGTTTTTT.

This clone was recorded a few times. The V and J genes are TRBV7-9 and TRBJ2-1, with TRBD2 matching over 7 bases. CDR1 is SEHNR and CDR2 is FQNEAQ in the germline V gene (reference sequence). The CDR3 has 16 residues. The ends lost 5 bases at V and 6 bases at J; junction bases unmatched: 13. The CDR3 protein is CASSPAGLLGFNEQFF. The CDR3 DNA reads TGTGCCAGCAGCCCAGCGGGACTCCTGGGGTTCAATGAGCAGTTCTTC. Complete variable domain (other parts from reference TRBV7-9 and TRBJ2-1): DTGVSQNPRHKITKRGQNVTFRCDPISEHNRLYWYRQTLGQGPEFLTYFQNEAQLEKSRLLSDRFSAERPKGSFSTLEIQRTEQGDSAMYLCASSPAGLLGFNEQFFGPGTRLTVL.

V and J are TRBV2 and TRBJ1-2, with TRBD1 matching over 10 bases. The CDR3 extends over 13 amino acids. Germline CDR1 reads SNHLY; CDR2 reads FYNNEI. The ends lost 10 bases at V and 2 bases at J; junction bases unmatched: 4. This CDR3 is CATRQGANYGYTF. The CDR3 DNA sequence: TGTGCCACCAGACAGGGGGCGAACTATGGCTACACCTTC. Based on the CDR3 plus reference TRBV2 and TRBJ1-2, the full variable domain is EPEVTQTPSHQVTQMGQEVILRCVPISNHLYFYWYRQILGQKVEFLVSFYNNEISEKSEIFDDQFSVERPDGSNFTLKIRSTKLEDSAMYFCATRQGANYGYTFGSGTRLTVV.

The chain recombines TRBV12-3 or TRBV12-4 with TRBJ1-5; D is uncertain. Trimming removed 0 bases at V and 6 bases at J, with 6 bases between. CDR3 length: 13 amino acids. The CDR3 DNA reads TGTGCCAGCAGTTTAGCGTCGTTTCAGCCCCAGCATTTT. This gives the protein CASSLASFQPQHF.

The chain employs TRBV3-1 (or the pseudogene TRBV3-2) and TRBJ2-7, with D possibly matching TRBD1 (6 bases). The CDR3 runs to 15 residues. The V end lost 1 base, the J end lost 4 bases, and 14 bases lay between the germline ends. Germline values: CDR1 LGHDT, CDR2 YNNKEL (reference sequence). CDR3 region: CASSQVATGFYEQYF. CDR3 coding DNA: TGTGCCAGCAGCCAAGTAGCGACAGGCTTTTACGAGCAGTACTTC.

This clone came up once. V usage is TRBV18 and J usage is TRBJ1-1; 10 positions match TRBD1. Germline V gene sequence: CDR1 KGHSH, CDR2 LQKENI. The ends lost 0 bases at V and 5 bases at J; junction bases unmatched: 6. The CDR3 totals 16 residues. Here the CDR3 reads CASSPPGQGGRTEAFF. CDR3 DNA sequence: TGTGCCAGCTCACCACCCGGACAGGGGGGTCGGACTGAAGCTTTCTTT.

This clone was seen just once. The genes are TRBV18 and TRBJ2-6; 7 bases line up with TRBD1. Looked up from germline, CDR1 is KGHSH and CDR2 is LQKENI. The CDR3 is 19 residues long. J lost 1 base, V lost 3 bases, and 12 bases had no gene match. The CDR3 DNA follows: TGTGCCAGCTCACCGATACGGGACAGCCGACAATCTGGGGCCAACGTCCTGACTTTC. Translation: CASSPIRDSRQSGANVLTF.

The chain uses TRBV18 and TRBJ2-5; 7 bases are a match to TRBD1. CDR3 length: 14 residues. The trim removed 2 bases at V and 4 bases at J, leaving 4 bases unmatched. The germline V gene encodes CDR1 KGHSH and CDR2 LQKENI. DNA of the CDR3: TGTGCCAGCTCACCAAAAGGGGGCCGAGAGACCCAGTACTTC. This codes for CASSPKGGRETQYF.

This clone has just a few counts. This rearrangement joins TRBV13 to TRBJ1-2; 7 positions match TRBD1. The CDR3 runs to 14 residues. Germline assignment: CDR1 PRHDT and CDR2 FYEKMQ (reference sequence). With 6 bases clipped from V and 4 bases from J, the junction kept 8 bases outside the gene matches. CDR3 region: CASSTDRRPYGYTF. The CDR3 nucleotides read TGTGCCAGCAGTACGGACAGGCGCCCCTATGGCTACACCTTC.

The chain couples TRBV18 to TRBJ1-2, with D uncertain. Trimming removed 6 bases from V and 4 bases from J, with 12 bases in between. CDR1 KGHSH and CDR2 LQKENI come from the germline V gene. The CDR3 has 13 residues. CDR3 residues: CASSSPQAYGYTF. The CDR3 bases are TGTGCCAGCTCTTCCCCCCAGGCCTATGGCTACACCTTC.

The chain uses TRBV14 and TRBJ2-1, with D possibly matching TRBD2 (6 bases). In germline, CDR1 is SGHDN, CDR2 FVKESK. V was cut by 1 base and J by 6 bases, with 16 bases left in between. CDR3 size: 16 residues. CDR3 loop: CASSQGAGRGTNEQFF. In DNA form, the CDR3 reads TGTGCCAGCAGCCAAGGGGCGGGACGGGGAACCAATGAGCAGTTCTTC.

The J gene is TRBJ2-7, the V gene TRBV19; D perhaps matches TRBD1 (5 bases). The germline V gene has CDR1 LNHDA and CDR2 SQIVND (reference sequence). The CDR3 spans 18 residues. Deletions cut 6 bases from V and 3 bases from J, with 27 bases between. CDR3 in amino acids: CASSLQPRQGPRDYEQYF. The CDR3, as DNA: TGTGCCAGTAGCTTACAACCGCGACAAGGACCCAGGGACTACGAGCAGTACTTC.

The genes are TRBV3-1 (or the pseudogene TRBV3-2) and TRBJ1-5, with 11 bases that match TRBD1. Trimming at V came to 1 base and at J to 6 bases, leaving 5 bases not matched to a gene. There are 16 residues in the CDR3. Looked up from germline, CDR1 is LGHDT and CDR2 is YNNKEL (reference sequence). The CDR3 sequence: CASSQGRDRGSQPQHF. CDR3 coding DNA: TGTGCCAGCAGCCAAGGCCGGGACAGGGGGAGTCAGCCCCAGCATTTT.

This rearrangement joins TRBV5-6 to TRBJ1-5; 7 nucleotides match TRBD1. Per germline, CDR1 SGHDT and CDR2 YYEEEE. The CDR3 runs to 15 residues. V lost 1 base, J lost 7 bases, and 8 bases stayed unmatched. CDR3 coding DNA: TGTGCCAGCAGCTTGACAGGGGCCTTCGGGCAGCCCCAGCATTTT. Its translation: CASSLTGAFGQPQHF. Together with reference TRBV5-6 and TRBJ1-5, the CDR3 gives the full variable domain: DAGVTQSPTHLIKTRGQQVTLRCSPKSGHDTVSWYQQALGQGPQFIFQYYEEEERQRGNFPDRFSGHQFPNYSSELNVNALLLGDSALYLCASSLTGAFGQPQHFGDGTRLSIL.

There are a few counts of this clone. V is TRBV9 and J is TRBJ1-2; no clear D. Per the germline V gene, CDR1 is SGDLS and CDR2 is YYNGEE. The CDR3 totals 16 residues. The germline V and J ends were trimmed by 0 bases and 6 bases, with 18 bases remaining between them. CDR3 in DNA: TGTGCCAGCAGCGTAGAAAGTAACCTGGCGGGTCATGGCTACACCTTC. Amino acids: CASSVESNLAGHGYTF.

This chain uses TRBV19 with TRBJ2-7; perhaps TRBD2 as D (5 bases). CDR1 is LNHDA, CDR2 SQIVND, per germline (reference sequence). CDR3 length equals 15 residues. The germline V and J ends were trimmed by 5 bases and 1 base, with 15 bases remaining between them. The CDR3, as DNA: TGTGCCAGTAGTGGACTGGGGAGAGGGTCCTACGAGCAGTACTTC. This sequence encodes CASSGLGRGSYEQYF.

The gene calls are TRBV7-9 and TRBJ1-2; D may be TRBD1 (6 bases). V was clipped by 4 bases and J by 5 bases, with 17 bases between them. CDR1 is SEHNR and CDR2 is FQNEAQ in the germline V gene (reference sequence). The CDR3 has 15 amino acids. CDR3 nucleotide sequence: TGTGCCAGCAGCTCCTTAGGCGGCAGGGGATATGGCTACACCTTC. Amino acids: CASSSLGGRGYGYTF.

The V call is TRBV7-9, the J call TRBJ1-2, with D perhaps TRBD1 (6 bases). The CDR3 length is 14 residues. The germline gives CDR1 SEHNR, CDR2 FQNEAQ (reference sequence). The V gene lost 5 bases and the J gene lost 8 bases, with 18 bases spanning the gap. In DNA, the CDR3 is TGTGCCAGCAGCCCAATGGGGGCTGGTAGCGGCTACACCTTC. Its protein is CASSPMGAGSGYTF.

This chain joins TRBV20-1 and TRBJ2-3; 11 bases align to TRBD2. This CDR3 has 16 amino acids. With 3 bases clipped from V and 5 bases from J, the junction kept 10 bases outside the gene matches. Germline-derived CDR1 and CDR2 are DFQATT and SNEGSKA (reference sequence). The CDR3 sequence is CSASRLAGGPGDTQYF. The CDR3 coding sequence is TGCAGTGCTAGTAGGTTAGCGGGAGGGCCTGGAGATACGCAGTATTTT.

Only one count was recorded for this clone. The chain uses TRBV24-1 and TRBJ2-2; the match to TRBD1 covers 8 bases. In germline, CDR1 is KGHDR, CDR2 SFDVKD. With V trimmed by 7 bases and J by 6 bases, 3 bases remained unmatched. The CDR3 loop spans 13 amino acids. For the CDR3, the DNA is TGTGCCACCAGGCGACAGGGGCCCGGGGAGCTGTTTTTT. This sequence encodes CATRRQGPGELFF.

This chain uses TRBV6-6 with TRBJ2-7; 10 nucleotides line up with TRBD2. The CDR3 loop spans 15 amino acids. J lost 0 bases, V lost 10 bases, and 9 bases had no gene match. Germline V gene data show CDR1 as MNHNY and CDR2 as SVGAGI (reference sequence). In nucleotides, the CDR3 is TGTGCCACCAACGGAGCTAGCGGGAGCTCCTACGAGCAGTACTTC. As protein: CATNGASGSSYEQYF.

The CDR3 DNA sequence: TGTGCCACCAGCGGCCCGGGGACAGGGGAGAGTTGGGGCAATCAGCCCCAGCATTTT. This sequence encodes CATSGPGTGESWGNQPQHF. This chain joins TRBV15 and TRBJ1-5, with TRBD1 matching over 10 bases. Trimming took 5 bases from V and 2 from J; bases not matched to a gene: 15. CDR1 and CDR2 from the germline V gene are LNHNV and YYDKDF (reference sequence). The CDR3 totals 19 residues.

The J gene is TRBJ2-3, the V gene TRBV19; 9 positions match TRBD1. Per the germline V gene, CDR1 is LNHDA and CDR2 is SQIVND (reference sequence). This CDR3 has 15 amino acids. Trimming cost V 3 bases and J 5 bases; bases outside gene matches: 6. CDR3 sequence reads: CASSMPTGGRDTQYF. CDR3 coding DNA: TGTGCCAGTAGTATGCCGACAGGGGGGCGAGATACGCAGTATTTT.

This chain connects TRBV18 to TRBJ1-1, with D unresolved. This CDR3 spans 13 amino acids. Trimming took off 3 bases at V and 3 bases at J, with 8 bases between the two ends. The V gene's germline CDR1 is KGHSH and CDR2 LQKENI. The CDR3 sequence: CASSPTEYTEAFF. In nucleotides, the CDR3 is TGTGCCAGCTCACCCACTGAGTACACTGAAGCTTTCTTT.

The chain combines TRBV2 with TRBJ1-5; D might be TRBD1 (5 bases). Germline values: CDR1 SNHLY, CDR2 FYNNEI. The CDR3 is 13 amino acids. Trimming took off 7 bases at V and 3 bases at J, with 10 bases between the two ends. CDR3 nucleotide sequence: TGTGCCAGCAACCGACAGCTCAATCAGCCCCAGCATTTT. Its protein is CASNRQLNQPQHF.

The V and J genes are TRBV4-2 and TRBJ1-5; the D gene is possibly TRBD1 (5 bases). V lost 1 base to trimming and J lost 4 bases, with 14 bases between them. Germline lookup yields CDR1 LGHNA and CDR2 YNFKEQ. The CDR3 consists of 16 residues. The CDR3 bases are TGTGCCAGCAGCCAAGCGGTGGGGGGGGAGAATCAGCCCCAGCATTTT. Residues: CASSQAVGGENQPQHF.

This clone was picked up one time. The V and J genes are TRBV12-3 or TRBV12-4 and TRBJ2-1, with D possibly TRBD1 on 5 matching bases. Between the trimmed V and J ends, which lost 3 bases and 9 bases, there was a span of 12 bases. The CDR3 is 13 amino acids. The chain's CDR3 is CASSFGRQGEQFF. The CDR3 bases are TGTGCCAGCAGTTTCGGTAGGCAGGGTGAGCAGTTCTTC.

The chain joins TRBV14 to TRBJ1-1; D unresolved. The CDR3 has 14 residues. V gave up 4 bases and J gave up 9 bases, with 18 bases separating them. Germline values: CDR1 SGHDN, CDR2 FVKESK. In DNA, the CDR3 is TGTGCCAGCAGCCTAGCCGCGGGAGGTTTCAAAGCTTTCTTT. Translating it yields CASSLAAGGFKAFF.